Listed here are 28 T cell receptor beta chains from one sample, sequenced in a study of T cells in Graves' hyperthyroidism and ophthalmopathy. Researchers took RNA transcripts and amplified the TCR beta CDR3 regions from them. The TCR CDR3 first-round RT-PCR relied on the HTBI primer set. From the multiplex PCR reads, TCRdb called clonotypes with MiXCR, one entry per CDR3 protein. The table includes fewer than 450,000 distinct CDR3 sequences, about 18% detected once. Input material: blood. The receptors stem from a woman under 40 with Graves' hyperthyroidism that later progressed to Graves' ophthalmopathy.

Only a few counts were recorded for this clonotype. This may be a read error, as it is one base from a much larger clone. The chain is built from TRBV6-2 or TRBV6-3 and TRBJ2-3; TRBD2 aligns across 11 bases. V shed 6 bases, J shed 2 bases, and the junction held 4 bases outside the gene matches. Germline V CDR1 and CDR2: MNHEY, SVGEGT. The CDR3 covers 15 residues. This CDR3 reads CASSRTSGHTDTQYF. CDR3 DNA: TGTGCCAGCAGCCGGACTAGCGGGCACACAGATACGCAGTATTTT.

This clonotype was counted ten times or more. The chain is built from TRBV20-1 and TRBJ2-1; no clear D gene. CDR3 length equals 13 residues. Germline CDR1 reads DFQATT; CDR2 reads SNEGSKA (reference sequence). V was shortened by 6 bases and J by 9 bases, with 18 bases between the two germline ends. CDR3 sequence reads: CSAPSIAGSEQFF. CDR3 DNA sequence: TGCAGTGCCCCATCAATCGCAGGTAGTGAGCAGTTCTTC.

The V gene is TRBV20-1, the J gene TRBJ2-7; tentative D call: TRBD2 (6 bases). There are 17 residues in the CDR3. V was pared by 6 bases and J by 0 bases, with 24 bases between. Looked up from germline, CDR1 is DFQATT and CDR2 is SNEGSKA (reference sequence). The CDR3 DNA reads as TGCAGTGCAGACAGACTAGTGGAGATAATAAGCTCCTACGAGCAGTACTTC. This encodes CSADRLVEIISSYEQYF.

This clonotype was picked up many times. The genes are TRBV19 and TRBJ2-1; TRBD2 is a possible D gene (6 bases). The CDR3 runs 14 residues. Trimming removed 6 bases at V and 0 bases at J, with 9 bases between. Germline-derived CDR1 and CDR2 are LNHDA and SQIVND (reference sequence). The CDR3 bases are TGTGCCAGTAGGGAGGGTATCTCCTACAATGAGCAGTTCTTC. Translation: CASREGISYNEQFF.

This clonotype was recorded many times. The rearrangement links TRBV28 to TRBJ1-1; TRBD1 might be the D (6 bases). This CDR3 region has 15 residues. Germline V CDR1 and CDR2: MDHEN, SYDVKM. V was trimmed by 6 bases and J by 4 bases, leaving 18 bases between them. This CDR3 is CASRPPAGATTEAFF. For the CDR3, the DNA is TGTGCCAGCAGGCCCCCGGCGGGGGCGACCACTGAAGCTTTCTTT. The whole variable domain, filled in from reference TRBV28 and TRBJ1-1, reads DVKVTQSSRYLVKRTGEKVFLECVQDMDHENMFWYRQDPGLGLRLIYFSYDVKMKEKGDIPEGYSVSREKKERFSLILESASTNQTSMYLCASRPPAGATTEAFFGQGTRLTVV.

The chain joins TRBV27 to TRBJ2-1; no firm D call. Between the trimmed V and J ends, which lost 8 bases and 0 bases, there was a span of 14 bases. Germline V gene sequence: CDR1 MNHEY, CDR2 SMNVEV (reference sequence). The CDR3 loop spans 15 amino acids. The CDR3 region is CASAVGTRSYNEQFF. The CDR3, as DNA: TGTGCCAGCGCGGTGGGAACCCGCTCCTACAATGAGCAGTTCTTC.

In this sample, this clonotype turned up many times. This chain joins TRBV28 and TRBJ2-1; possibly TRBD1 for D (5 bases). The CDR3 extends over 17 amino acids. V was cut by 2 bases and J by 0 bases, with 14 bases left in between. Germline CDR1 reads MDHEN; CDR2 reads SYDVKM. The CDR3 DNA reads TGTGCCAGCAGTTTAGGAGTAGGGGTAGGCTCCTACAATGAGCAGTTCTTC. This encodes CASSLGVGVGSYNEQFF.

CDR3 amino acids: CASSYSWTGSEAFF. CDR3 bases: TGTGCCAGCAGTTACTCTTGGACAGGAAGTGAAGCTTTCTTT. The gene calls are TRBV6-5 and TRBJ1-1; 7 positions agree with TRBD1. V trimming: 0 bases; J trimming: 7 bases; junction bases outside the gene matches: 5. CDR3 length: 14 amino acids. Germline lookup yields CDR1 MNHEY and CDR2 SVGAGI.

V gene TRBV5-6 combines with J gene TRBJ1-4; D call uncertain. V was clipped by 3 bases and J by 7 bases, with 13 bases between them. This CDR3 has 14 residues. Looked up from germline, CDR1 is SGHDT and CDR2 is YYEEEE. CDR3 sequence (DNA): TGTGCCAGCAGCTCCCGGATGGAGGTTGAAAAACTGTTTTTT. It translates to CASSSRMEVEKLFF.

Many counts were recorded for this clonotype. CDR3 bases: TGTGCCTACAGCAGGGTAGGCGAGGTCGAGCAGTACTTC. As protein: CAYSRVGEVEQYF. The chain employs TRBV2 and TRBJ2-7, with D possibly TRBD1 on 5 matching bases. Trimming left V 11 bases short and J 6 bases short, with 20 bases between. This CDR3 is 13 amino acids long. Germline V gene data show CDR1 as SNHLY and CDR2 as FYNNEI.

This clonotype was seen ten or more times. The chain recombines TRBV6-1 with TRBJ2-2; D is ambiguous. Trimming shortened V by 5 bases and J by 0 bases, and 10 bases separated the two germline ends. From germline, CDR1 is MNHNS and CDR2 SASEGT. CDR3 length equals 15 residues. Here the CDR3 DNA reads TGTGCCAGCAGTTTAACAGTTGCGAACACCGGGGAGCTGTTTTTT. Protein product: CASSLTVANTGELFF.

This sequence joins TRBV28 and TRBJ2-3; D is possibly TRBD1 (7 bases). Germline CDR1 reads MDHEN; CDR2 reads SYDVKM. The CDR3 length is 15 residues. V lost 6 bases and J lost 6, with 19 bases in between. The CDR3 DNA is TGTGCCAGCAGACTACAGGGGTGGAGGGGGGATACGCAGTATTTT. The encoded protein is CASRLQGWRGDTQYF.

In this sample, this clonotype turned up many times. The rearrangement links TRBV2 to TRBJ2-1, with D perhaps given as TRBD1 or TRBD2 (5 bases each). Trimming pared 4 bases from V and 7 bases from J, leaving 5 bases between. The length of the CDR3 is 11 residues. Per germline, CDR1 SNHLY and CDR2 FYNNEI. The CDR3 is CASSGGNEQFF. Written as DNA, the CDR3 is TGTGCCAGCAGTGGGGGGAATGAGCAGTTCTTC. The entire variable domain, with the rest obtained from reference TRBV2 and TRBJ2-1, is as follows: EPEVTQTPSHQVTQMGQEVILRCVPISNHLYFYWYRQILGQKVEFLVSFYNNEISEKSEIFDDQFSVERPDGSNFTLKIRSTKLEDSAMYFCASSGGNEQFFGPGTRLTVL.

As DNA, the CDR3 is TGTGCCAGCAGAGGGGCAGGGGATAACACCGGGGAGCTGTTTTTT. Amino acid sequence: CASRGAGDNTGELFF. V gene TRBV6-2 or TRBV6-3 combines with J gene TRBJ2-2; a weak D match, TRBD1 (6 bases). The CDR3 has 15 amino acids. V lost 6 bases and J lost 2, with 13 bases in between. CDR1 MNHEY and CDR2 SVGEGT come from the germline V gene.

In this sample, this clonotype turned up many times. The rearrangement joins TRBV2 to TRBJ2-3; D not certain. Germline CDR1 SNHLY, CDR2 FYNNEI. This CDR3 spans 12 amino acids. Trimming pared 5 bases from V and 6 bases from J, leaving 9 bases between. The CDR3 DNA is TGTGCCAGCAGTCCGAGGCGCGATACGCAGTATTTT. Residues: CASSPRRDTQYF.

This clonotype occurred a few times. CDR3 sequence reads: CASSFGVDEQYF. CDR3 DNA: TGTGCCAGCAGTTTTGGGGTAGACGAGCAGTACTTC. The chain recombines TRBV12-3 or TRBV12-4 with TRBJ2-7, with D uncertain. CDR3 size: 12 residues. The ends were cut back, 3 bases at V and 5 bases at J, with 8 bases in the middle.

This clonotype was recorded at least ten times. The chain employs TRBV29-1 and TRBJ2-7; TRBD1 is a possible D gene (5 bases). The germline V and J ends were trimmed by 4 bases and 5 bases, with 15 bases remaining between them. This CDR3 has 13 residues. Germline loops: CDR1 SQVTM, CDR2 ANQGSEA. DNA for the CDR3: TGCAGCGTTGCGTCTACAGGTTCGGACGAGCAGTACTTC. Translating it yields CSVASTGSDEQYF.

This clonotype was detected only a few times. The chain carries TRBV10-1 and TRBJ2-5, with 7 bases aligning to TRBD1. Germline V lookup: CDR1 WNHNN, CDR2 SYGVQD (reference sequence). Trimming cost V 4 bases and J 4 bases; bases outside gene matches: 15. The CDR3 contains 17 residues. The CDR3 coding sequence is TGCGCCAGCAGTGTTCGCCCCCGCCAGGGGGTTCGAGAGACCCAGTACTTC. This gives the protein CASSVRPRQGVRETQYF.

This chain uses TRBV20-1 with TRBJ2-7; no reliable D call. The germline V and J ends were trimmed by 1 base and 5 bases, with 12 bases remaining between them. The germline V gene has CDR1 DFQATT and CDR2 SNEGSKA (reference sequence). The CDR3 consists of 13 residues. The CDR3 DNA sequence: TGCAGTGCTAGAGTCCCAGGAGTCAACGAGCAGTACTTC. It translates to CSARVPGVNEQYF.

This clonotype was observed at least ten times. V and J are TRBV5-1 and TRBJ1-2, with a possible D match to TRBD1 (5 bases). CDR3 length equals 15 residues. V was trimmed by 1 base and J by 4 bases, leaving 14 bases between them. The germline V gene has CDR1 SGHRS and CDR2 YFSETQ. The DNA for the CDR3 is TGCGCCAGCAGCTTGAACGCGGGGACCACCTATGGCTACACCTTC. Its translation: CASSLNAGTTYGYTF.

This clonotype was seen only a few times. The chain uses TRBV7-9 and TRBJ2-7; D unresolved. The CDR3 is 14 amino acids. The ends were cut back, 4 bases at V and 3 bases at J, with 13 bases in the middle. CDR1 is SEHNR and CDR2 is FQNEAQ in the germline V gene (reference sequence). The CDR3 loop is CASSSSSSYYEQYF. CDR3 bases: TGTGCCAGCAGCTCAAGTAGTTCGTACTACGAGCAGTACTTC.

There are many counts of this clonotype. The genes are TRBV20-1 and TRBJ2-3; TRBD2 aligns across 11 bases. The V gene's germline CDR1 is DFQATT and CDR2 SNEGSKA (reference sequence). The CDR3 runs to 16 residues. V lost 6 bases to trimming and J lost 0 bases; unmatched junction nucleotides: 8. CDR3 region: CSADGVAGGSTDTQYF. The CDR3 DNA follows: TGCAGTGCGGACGGTGTAGCGGGGGGGAGCACAGATACGCAGTATTTT.

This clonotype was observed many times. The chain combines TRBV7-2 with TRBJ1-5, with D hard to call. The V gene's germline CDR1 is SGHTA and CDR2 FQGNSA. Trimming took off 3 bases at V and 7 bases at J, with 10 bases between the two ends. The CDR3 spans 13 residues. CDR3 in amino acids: CASSFSSGQPQHF. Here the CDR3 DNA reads TGTGCCAGCAGCTTTTCATCCGGACAGCCCCAGCATTTT.

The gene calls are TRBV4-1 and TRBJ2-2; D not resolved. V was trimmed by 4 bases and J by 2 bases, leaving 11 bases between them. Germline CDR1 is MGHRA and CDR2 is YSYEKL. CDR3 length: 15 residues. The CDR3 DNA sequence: TGCGCCAGCAGCCCCTCCAGCAGTAACACCGGGGAGCTGTTTTTT. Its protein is CASSPSSSNTGELFF.

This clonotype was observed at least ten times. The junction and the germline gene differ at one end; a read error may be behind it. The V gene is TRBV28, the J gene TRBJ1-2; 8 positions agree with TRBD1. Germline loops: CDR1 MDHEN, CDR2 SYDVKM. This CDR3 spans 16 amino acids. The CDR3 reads CASRLSPSGGYYGYTF. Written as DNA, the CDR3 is TGTGCCAGCAGGTTATCACCCTCAGGGGGCTACTATGGCTACACCTTC.

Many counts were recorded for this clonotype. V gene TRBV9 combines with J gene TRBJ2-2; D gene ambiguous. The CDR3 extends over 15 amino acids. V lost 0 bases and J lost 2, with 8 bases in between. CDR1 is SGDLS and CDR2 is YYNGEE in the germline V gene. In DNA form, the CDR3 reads TGTGCCAGCAGCGTAGACAACGGTAACACCGGGGAGCTGTTTTTT. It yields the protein CASSVDNGNTGELFF.

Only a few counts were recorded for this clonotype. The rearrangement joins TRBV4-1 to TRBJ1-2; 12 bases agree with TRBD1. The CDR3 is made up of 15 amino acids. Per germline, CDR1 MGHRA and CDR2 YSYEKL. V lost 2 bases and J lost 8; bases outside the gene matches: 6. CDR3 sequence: CASSQTGTGGGGYTF. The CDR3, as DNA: TGCGCCAGCAGCCAAACCGGGACAGGGGGCGGGGGCTACACCTTC.

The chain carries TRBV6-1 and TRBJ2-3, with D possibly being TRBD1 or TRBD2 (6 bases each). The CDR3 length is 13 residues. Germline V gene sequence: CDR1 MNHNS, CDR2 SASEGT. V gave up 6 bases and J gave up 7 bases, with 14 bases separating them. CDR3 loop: CASRGRGAYTQYF. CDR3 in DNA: TGTGCCAGCAGGGGAAGGGGGGCTTATACGCAGTATTTT.